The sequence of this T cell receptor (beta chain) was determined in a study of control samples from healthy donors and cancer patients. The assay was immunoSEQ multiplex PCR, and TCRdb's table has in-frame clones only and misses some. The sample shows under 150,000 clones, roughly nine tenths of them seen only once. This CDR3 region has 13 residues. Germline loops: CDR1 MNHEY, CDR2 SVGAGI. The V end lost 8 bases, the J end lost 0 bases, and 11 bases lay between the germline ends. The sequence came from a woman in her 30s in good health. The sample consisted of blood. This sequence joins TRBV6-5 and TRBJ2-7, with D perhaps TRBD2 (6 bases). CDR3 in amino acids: CASEAGSSYEQYF. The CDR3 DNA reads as TGTGCCAGCGAGGCGGGGAGCTCCTACGAGCAGTACTTC.